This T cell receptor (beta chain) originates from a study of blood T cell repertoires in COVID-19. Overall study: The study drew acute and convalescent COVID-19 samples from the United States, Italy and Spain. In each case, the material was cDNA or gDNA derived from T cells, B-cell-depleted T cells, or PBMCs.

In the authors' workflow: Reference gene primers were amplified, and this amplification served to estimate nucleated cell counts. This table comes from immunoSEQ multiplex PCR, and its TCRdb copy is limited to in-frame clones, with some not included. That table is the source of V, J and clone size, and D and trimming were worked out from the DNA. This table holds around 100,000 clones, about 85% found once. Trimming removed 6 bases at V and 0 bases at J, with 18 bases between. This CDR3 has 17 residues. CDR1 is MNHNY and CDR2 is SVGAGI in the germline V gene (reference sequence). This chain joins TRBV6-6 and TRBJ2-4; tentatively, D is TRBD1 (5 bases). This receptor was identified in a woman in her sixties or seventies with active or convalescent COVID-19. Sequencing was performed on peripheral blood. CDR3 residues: CASSRLDSSIAKNIQYF. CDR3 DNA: TGTGCCAGCAGCCGACTCGACAGCTCAATAGCCAAAAACATTCAGTACTTC.